The T cell receptor (beta chain) described here comes from a study of T-cell reconstitution after alpha-beta-depleted transplantation in children. Trimming stripped 2 bases from V and 3 bases from J, with 11 bases between. The CDR3 spans 15 residues. CDR1 SGHRS and CDR2 YFSETQ come from the germline V gene. This clonotype was seen ten or more times. Molecular barcoding with unique molecular identifiers was used for the TCRbeta library. TCRdb re-analysed the PCR reads in MiXCR, keeping a single row per CDR3 protein. This sample yields almost 500,000 distinct CDR3 sequences, of which about 12% are seen a single time; roughly 5.4% belongs to the top ten.

The chain uses TRBV5-1 and TRBJ2-2; D not resolved. The source is a human donor who donated a stem cell graft to a child with combined immunodeficiency. Sequenced material: PBMCs from the stem cell graft donor, taken from the stem cell graft. CDR3 nucleotides: TGCGCCAGCAGCTTTGACCCTTTTGACACCGGGGAGCTGTTTTTT. It codes for CASSFDPFDTGELFF.